This entry lists 16 T cell receptor beta chains sequenced from one sample in a study of cytomegalovirus exposure and HLA in healthy donors. Data came from immunoSEQ multiplex PCR; TCRdb stores just in-frame clones and leaves some out. Here the sample spans about 260,000 clones, less than 95% being singletons. The sequenced sample consisted of PBMCs. Every receptor here comes from a woman in her 30s in good health and CMV-seronegative.

This rearrangement joins TRBV6-5 to TRBJ2-7; 9 bases are shared with TRBD1. V was clipped by 0 bases and J by 3 bases; unmatched bases: 6. The CDR3 sequence is 16 residues long. Germline assignment: CDR1 MNHEY and CDR2 SVGAGI. The CDR3 DNA sequence: TGTGCCAGCAGTTACTCCTTCCCGGGACAGGGCTACGAGCAGTACTTC. Translated, it gives CASSYSFPGQGYEQYF.

This chain uses TRBV2 with TRBJ2-2; TRBD2 matches 11 bases. J was trimmed by 0 bases and V by 10 bases; bases with no gene match: 10. This CDR3 has 17 residues. The germline CDR1 and CDR2 sequences are SNHLY and FYNNEI. For the CDR3, the DNA is TGTGCCATCCACAACCCGGGACTAGCGGCGAACACCGGGGAGCTGTTTTTT. It specifies CAIHNPGLAANTGELFF.

This rearrangement joins TRBV21-1 to TRBJ1-5. TRBV21-1 is recorded as a pseudogene. This CDR3 spans 14 amino acids. This chain's CDR3 is CATPRGGSNQPQHF. CDR3 nucleotide sequence: TGTGCCACCCCGAGGGGGGGTAGCAATCAGCCCCAGCATTTT.

This clone was seen a handful of times. The chain combines TRBV21-1 with TRBJ2-3; the table gives TRBD1 as D, unverified against the DNA. TRBV21-1 is annotated as a pseudogene. The CDR3 contains 13 residues. CDR3 in amino acids: CASSKGVVDTQYF. The CDR3 nucleotides read TGTGCCAGCAGCAAGGGCGTGGTTGATACGCAGTATTTT.

The chain couples TRBV28 to TRBJ2-1, with 8 bases aligning to TRBD1. Trimming took 3 bases from V and 4 from J; bases not matched to a gene: 5. Germline V lookup: CDR1 MDHEN, CDR2 SYDVKM. CDR3 length: 15 amino acids. The DNA for the CDR3 is TGTGCCAGCAGTTTTCGGGACAGGATTTACAATGAGCAGTTCTTC. Translating gives CASSFRDRIYNEQFF.

The J gene is TRBJ1-2, the V gene TRBV7-9, with 7 bases that match TRBD1. The CDR3 covers 16 residues. CDR1 and CDR2 (germline): SEHNR, FQNEAQ (reference sequence). The V segment lost 5 bases and the J segment 4 bases; nucleotides outside the gene matches: 13. The CDR3 spells CASSALHRGGLYGYTF. DNA for the CDR3: TGTGCCAGCAGCGCCCTACACAGGGGAGGACTCTATGGCTACACCTTC. Using reference TRBV7-9 and TRBJ1-2 for the parts outside the CDR3, the full variable domain is DTGVSQNPRHKITKRGQNVTFRCDPISEHNRLYWYRQTLGQGPEFLTYFQNEAQLEKSRLLSDRFSAERPKGSFSTLEIQRTEQGDSAMYLCASSALHRGGLYGYTFGSGTRLTVV.

V and J are TRBV6-5 and TRBJ2-6; either TRBD1 or TRBD2 may supply D (5 bases each). Germline CDR1 reads MNHEY; CDR2 reads SVGAGI. Trimming took 4 bases from V and 0 from J, leaving 10 bases between them. CDR3 length: 16 residues. The CDR3 reads CASSLNGGSGANVLTF. CDR3 nucleotide sequence: TGTGCCAGCAGTTTAAATGGGGGCTCTGGGGCCAACGTCCTGACTTTC.

In its sample, this clone was seen once. This chain joins TRBV6-1 and TRBJ2-1, with 7 positions matching TRBD2. The CDR3 loop spans 13 amino acids. The germline V gene encodes CDR1 MNHNS and CDR2 SASEGT. V lost 8 bases, J lost 10 bases, and 11 bases stayed unmatched. CDR3 amino acids: CASGGTIQLEQFF. The CDR3 DNA reads as TGTGCCAGCGGAGGGACTATACAATTGGAGCAGTTCTTC.

The chain recombines TRBV27 with TRBJ1-1; 9 nucleotides line up with TRBD1. Losses at the gene ends were 5 bases for V and 11 bases for J; bases not matched to a gene: 15. The CDR3 is made up of 15 amino acids. Germline CDR1 MNHEY, CDR2 SMNVEV (reference sequence). The CDR3 sequence: CASSIAGTGRFSAFF. In DNA, the CDR3 is TGTGCCAGCAGTATCGCCGGGACAGGGAGGTTTTCTGCTTTCTTT.

The V gene is TRBV19, the J gene TRBJ2-2; D is unresolved. The CDR3 is 13 residues long. Germline values: CDR1 LNHDA, CDR2 SQIVND (reference sequence). V was trimmed by 7 bases and J by 2 bases, leaving 8 bases between them. CDR3 amino acids: CASMYTNTGELFF. In DNA form, the CDR3 reads TGTGCCAGTATGTACACAAACACCGGGGAGCTGTTTTTT.

The gene calls are TRBV6-5 and TRBJ2-1; D call uncertain. Per the germline V gene, CDR1 is MNHEY and CDR2 is SVGAGI. This CDR3 is 11 amino acids long. Between the trimmed V and J ends, which lost 5 bases and 7 bases, there was a span of 6 bases. The CDR3 coding sequence is TGTGCCAGCAGTAACGGGAATGAGCAGTTCTTC. Its protein product is CASSNGNEQFF.

This chain links TRBV7-9 with TRBJ2-2, with a possible D match to TRBD2 (6 bases). The CDR3 has 14 amino acids. Trimming pared 3 bases from V and 4 bases from J, leaving 9 bases between. CDR1 and CDR2 from the germline V gene are SEHNR and FQNEAQ (reference sequence). CDR3 nucleotides: TGTGCCAGCAGCTTGGGGGGTATCACCGGGGAGCTGTTTTTT. This translates into CASSLGGITGELFF.

This clone was found a few times. The chain is built from TRBV10-3 and TRBJ1-2; D remains unclear. Germline CDR1 ENHRY, CDR2 SYGVKD. The ends were cut back, 10 bases at V and 2 bases at J, with 11 bases in the middle. This CDR3 is built from 12 residues. Here the CDR3 reads CATRTMNYGYTF. Here the CDR3 DNA reads TGTGCCACCCGCACCATGAACTATGGCTACACCTTC.

This chain links TRBV27 with TRBJ1-1, with 9 positions matching TRBD1. This CDR3 has 16 amino acids. The V and J ends lost 3 bases and 4 bases, in that order; junction bases with no gene match: 9. The germline V gene encodes CDR1 MNHEY and CDR2 SMNVEV (reference sequence). In DNA form, the CDR3 reads TGTGCCAGCAGTTTTCGACAGGGGGGTTTCTCCACTGAAGCTTTCTTT. Its translation is CASSFRQGGFSTEAFF.

This chain uses TRBV7-6 with TRBJ1-1; 10 bases are a match to TRBD1. Germline V gene data show CDR1 as SGHVS and CDR2 as FNYEAQ. CDR3 length equals 15 residues. J was trimmed by 6 bases and V by 5 bases; bases with no gene match: 9. The CDR3 protein is CASSQLTGGIAEAFF. In nucleotides, the CDR3 is TGTGCCAGCAGCCAACTGACAGGGGGCATCGCTGAAGCTTTCTTT.

This chain uses TRBV27 with TRBJ2-1; 13 positions agree with TRBD2. There are 15 residues in the CDR3. J was trimmed by 7 bases and V by 6 bases; bases with no gene match: 6. Germline CDR1 MNHEY, CDR2 SMNVEV (reference sequence). The CDR3 region is CASSAGTSGINEQFF. Here the CDR3 DNA reads TGTGCCAGCAGCGCCGGGACTAGCGGGATAAATGAGCAGTTCTTC.